This TCR beta chain was identified in a study of vaccination effects on CD4 cells after COVID-19. Measured with immunoSEQ multiplex PCR; TCRdb has only the in-frame clones, and not every one. The sample lists some 74,000 clones, over 70% occurring once. Pools of viral peptides were used by the ViraFEST assay to expand antigen-specific CD4+ T cells ahead of sequencing. Culturing for 9 to 10 days preceded CD4+ T cell isolation. Each participant received a vaccine that was either BNT162b2 or mRNA-1273, given as two doses. About this clone: Its antigen remains unknown.

The CDR3 consists of 14 residues. Germline V gene data show CDR1 as LNHDA and CDR2 as SQIVND (reference sequence). V was trimmed by 3 bases and J by 9 bases, leaving 17 bases between them. This clonotype was sampled from a human donor who received a COVID-19 vaccine. The sample here was CD4+ T cells from PBMCs cultured with HCoV-229E spike peptides, taken after COVID-19 vaccination. The rearrangement links TRBV19 to TRBJ2-5; perhaps D is TRBD1 or TRBD2 (5 bases each). This chain's CDR3 is CASSIGLGQASQYF. In DNA, the CDR3 is TGTGCCAGTAGTATCGGACTGGGGCAAGCATCCCAGTACTTC.